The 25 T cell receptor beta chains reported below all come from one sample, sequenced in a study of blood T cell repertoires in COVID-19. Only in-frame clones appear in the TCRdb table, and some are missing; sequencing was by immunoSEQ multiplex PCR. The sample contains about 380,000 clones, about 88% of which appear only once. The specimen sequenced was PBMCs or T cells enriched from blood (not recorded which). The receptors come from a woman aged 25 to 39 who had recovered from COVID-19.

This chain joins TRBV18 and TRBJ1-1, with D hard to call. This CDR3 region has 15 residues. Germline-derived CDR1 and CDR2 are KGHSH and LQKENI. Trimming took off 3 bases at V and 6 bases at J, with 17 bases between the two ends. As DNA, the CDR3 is TGTGCCAGCTCACCGTTTAATCAGGTCGACGCTGAAGCTTTCTTT. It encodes CASSPFNQVDAEAFF.

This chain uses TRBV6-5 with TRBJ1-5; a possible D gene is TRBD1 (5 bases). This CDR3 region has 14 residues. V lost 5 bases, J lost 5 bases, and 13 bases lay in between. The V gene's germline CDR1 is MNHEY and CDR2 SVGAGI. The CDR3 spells CASSTHQQDQPQHF. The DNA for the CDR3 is TGTGCCAGCAGTACCCACCAACAGGATCAGCCCCAGCATTTT.

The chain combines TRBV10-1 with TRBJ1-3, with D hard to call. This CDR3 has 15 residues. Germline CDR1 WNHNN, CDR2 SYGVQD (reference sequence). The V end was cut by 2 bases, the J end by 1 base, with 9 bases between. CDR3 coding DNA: TGCGCCAGCAGTGAGGGGCTCGGTTCTGGAAACACCATATATTTT. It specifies CASSEGLGSGNTIYF.

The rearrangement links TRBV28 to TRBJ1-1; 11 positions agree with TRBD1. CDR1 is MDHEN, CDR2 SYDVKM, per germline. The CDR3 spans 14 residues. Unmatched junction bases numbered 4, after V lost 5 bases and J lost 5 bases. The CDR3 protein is CASSPGTGGTEAFF. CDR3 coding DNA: TGTGCCAGCAGTCCCGGGACAGGGGGAACTGAAGCTTTCTTT.

CDR3 nucleotides: TGTGCTAGTGGTTTGACGACAGGCTCTGGAAACACCATATATTTT. Translated, it gives CASGLTTGSGNTIYF. The V call is TRBV12-5, the J call TRBJ1-3, with D tentatively TRBD1 (6 bases). Trimming left V 2 bases short and J 0 bases short, with 8 bases between. The V gene's germline CDR1 is LGHNT and CDR2 FRNRAP. CDR3 length: 15 amino acids. The full variable domain, rest sourced from reference TRBV12-5 and TRBJ1-3, is DARVTQTPRHKVTEMGQEVTMRCQPILGHNTVFWYRQTMMQGLELLAYFRNRAPLDDSGMPKDRFSAEMPDATLATLKIQPSEPRDSAVYFCASGLTTGSGNTIYFGEGSWLTVV.

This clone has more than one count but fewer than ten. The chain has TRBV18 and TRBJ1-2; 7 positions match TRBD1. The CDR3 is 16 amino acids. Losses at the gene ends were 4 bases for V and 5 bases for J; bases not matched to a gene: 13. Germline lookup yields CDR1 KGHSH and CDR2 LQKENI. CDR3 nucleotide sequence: TGTGCCAGCTCACAACAGACAGGGCGAGAGGGGTATGGCTACACCTTC. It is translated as CASSQQTGREGYGYTF.

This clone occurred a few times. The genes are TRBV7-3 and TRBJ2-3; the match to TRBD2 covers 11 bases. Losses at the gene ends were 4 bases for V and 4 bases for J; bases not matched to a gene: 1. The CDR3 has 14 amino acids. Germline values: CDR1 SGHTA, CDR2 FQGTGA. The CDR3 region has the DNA TGTGCCAGCAGCTCGGGACTAGCGGCAGATACGCAGTATTTT. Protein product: CASSSGLAADTQYF.

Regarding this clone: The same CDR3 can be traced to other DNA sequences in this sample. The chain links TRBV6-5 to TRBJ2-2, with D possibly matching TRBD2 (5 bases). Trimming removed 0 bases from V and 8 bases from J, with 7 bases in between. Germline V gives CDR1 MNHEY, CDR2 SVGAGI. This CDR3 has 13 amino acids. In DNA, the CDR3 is TGTGCCAGCAGTTACTCGAGGGCAGGGGAGCTGTTTTTT. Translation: CASSYSRAGELFF.

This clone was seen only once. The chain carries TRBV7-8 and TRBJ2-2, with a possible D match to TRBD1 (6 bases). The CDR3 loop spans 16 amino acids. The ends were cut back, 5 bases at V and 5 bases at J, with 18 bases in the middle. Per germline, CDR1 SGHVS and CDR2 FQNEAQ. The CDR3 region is CASSPHRDLGTGELFF. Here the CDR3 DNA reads TGTGCCAGCAGCCCGCACAGGGATTTAGGAACCGGGGAGCTGTTTTTT.

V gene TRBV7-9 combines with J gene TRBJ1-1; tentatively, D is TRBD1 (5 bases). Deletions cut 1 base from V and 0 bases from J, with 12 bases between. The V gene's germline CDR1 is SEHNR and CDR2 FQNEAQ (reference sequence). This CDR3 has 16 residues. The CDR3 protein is CASSLGDWQMNTEAFF. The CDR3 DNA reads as TGTGCCAGCAGCTTAGGGGACTGGCAGATGAACACTGAAGCTTTCTTT. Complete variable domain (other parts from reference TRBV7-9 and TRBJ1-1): DTGVSQNPRHKITKRGQNVTFRCDPISEHNRLYWYRQTLGQGPEFLTYFQNEAQLEKSRLLSDRFSAERPKGSFSTLEIQRTEQGDSAMYLCASSLGDWQMNTEAFFGQGTRLTVV.

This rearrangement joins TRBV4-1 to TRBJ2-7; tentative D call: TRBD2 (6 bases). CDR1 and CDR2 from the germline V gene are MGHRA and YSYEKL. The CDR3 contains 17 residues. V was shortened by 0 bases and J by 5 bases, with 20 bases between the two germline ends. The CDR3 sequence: CASSQDKGGDLRDEQYF. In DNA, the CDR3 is TGCGCCAGCAGCCAAGATAAAGGAGGGGACCTTCGGGACGAGCAGTACTTC.

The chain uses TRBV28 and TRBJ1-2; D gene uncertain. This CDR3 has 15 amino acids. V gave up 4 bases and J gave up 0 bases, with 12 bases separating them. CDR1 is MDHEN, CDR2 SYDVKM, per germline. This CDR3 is CASSSPPTANYGYTF. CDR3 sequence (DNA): TGTGCCAGCAGTTCCCCCCCGACTGCTAACTATGGCTACACCTTC.

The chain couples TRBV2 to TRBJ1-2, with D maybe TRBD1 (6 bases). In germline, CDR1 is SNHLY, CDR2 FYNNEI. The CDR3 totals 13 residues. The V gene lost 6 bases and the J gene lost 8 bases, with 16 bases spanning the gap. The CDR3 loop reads CASRGDIRGGYTF. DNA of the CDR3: TGTGCCAGCAGGGGGGACATACGAGGGGGCTACACCTTC.

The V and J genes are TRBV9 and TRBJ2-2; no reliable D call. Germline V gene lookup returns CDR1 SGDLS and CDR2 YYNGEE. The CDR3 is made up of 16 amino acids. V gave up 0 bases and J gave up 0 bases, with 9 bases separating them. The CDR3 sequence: CASSVASSANTGELFF. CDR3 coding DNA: TGTGCCAGCAGCGTAGCGTCCTCGGCGAACACCGGGGAGCTGTTTTTT.

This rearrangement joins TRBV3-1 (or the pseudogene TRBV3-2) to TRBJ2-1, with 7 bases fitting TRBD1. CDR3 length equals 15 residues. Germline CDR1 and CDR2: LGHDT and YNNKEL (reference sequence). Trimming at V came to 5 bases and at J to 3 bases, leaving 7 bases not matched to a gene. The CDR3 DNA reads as TGTGCCAGCAGCACCCGACAGGGCCTCTACAATGAGCAGTTCTTC. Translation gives CASSTRQGLYNEQFF.

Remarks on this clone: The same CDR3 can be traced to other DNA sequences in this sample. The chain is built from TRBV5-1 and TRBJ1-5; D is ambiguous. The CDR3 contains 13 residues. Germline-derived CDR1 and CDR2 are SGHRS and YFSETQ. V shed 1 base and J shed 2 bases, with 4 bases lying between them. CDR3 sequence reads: CASSLTGNQPQHF. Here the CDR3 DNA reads TGCGCCAGCAGCTTGACGGGCAATCAGCCCCAGCATTTT.

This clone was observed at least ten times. In DNA form, the CDR3 reads TGTGCCAGCAGCTTAGATCAAGCCGGGACAGGGAACACCGGGGAGCTGTTTTTT. This translates into CASSLDQAGTGNTGELFF. The V and J genes are TRBV11-3 and TRBJ2-2; 8 bases are a match to TRBD1. J lost 1 base, V lost 0 bases, and 7 bases had no gene match. The CDR3 sequence is 18 residues long. Germline loops: CDR1 SGHNT, CDR2 YENEEA.

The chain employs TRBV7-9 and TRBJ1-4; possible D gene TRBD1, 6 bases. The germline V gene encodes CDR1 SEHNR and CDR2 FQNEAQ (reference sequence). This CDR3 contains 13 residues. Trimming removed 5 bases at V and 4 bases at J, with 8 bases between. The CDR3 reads CASSQDSNEKLFF. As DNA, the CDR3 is TGTGCCAGCAGCCAGGACAGTAATGAAAAACTGTTTTTT.

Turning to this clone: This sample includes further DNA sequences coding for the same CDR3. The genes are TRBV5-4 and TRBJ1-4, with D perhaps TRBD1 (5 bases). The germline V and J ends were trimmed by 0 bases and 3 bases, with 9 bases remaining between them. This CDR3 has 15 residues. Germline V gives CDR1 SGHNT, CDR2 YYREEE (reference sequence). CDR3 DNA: TGTGCCAGCAGCTTGGCCTCGGGGGCTAATGAAAAACTGTTTTTT. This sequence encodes CASSLASGANEKLFF.

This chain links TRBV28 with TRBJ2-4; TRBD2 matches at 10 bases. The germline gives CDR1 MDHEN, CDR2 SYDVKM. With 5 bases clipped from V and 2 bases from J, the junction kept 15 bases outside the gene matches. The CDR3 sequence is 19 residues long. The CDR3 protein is CASSPVRTSGIGTKNIQYF. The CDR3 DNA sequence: TGTGCCAGCAGTCCAGTCCGAACTAGCGGGATAGGTACCAAAAACATTCAGTACTTC.

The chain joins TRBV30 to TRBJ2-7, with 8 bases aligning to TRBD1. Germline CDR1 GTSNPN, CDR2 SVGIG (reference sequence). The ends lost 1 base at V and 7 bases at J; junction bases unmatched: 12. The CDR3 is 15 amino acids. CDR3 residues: CAWSGPGTGRLEQYF. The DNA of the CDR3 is TGTGCCTGGAGTGGCCCCGGGACAGGAAGGTTGGAGCAGTACTTC. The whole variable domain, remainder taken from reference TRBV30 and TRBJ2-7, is SQTIHQWPATLVQPVGSPLSLECTVEGTSNPNLYWYRQAAGRGLQLLFYSVGIGQISSEVPQNLSASRPQDRQFILSSKKLLLSDSGFYLCAWSGPGTGRLEQYFGPGTRLTVT.

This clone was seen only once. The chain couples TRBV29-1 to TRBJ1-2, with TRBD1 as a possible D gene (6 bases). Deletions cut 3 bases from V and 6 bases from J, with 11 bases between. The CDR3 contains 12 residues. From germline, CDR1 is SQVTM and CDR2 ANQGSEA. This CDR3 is CSVEGYRDGYTF. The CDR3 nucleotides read TGCAGCGTTGAGGGCTACAGGGATGGCTACACCTTC.

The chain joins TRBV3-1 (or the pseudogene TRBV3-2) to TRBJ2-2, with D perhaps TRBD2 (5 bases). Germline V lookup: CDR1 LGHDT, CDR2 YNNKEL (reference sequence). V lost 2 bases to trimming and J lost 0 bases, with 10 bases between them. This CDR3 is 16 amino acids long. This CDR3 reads CASSQPGEPNTGELFF. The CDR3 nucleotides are TGTGCCAGCAGCCAACCCGGGGAGCCGAACACCGGGGAGCTGTTTTTT.

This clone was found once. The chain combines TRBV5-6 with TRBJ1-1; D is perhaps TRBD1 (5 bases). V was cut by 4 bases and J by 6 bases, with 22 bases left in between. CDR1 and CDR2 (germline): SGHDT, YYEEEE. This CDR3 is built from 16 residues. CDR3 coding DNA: TGTGCCAGCAGCCGATACGGGGACTATGGAACGCCTGAAGCTTTCTTT. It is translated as CASSRYGDYGTPEAFF.

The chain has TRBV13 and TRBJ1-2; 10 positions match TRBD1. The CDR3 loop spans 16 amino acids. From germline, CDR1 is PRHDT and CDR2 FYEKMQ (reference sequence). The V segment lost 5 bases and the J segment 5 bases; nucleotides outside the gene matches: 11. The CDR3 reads CASSPAGQGMWYGYTF. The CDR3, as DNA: TGTGCCAGCAGCCCAGCGGGACAGGGGATGTGGTATGGCTACACCTTC.